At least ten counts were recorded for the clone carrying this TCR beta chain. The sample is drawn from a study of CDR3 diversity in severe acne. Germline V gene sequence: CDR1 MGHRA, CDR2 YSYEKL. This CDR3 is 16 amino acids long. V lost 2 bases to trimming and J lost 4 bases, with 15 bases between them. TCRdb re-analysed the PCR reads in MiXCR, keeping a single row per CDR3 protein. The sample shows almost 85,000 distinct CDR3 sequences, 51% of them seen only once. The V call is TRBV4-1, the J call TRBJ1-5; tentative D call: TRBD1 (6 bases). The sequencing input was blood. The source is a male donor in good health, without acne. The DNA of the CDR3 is TGCGCCAGCAGCCAAACCCCGCAGGGGCGTAATCAGCCCCAGCATTTT. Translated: CASSQTPQGRNQPQHF.